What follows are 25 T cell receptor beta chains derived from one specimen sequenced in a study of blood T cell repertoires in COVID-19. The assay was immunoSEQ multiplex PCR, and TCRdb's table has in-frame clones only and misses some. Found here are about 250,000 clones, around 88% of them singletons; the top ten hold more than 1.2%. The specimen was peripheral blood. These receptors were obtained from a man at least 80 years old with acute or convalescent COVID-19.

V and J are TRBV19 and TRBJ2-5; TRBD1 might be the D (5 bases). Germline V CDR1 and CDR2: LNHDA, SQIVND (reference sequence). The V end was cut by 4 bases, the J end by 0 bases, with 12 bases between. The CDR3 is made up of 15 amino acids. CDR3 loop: CASSTNGAYQETQYF. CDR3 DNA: TGTGCCAGTAGTACGAATGGGGCGTACCAAGAGACCCAGTACTTC.

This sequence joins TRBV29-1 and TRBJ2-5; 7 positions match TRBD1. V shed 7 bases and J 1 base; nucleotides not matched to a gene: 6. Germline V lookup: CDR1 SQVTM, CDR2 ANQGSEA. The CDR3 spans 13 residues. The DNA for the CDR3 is TGCAGCGGGCGAGACAGGGTCCAAGAGACCCAGTACTTC. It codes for CSGRDRVQETQYF.

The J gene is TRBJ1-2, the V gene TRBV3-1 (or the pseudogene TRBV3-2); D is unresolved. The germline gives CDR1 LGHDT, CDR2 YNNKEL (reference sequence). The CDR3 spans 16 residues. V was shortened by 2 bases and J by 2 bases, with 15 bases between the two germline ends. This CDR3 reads CASSQLSAISNYGYTF. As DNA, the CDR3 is TGTGCCAGCAGCCAATTATCAGCGATATCGAACTATGGCTACACCTTC.

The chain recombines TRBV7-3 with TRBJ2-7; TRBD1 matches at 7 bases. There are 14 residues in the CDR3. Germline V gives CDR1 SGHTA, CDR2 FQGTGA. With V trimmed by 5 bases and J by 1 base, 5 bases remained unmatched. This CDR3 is CASSPGTESYEQYF. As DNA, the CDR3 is TGTGCCAGCAGCCCCGGGACAGAATCCTACGAGCAGTACTTC.

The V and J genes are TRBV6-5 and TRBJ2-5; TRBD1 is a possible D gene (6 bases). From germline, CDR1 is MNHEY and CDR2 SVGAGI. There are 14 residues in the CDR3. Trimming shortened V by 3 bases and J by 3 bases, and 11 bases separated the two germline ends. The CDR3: CASSYHRAEETQYF. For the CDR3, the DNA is TGTGCCAGCAGTTATCACAGGGCTGAAGAGACCCAGTACTTC.

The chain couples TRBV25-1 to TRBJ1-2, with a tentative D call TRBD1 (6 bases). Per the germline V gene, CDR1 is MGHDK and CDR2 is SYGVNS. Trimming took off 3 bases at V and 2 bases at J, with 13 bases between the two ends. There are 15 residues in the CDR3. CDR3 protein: CASSEAGAANYGYTF. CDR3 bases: TGTGCCAGCAGTGAGGCAGGGGCTGCAAACTATGGCTACACCTTC.

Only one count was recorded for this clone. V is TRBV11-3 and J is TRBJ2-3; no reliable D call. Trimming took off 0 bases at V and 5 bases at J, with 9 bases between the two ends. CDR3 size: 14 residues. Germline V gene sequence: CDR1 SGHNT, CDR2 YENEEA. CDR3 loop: CASSLDRGGDTQYF. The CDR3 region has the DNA TGTGCCAGCAGCTTAGACCGCGGCGGAGATACGCAGTATTTT.

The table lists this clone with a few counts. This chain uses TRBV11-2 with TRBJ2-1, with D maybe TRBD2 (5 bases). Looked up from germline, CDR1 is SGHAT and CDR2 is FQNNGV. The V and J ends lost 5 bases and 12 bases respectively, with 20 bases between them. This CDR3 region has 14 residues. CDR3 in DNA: TGTGCCAGCAGCCCCTGGCGGACTTATGAACGGCAGTTCTTC. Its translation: CASSPWRTYERQFF.

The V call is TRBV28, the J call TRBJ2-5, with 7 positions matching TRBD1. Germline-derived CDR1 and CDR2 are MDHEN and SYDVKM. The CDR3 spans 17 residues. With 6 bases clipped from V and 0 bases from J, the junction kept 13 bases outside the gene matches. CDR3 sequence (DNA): TGTGCCAGCAGCCCTGATTCGGACAGGAGATACCAAGAGACCCAGTACTTC. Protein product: CASSPDSDRRYQETQYF. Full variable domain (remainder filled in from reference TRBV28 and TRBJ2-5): DVKVTQSSRYLVKRTGEKVFLECVQDMDHENMFWYRQDPGLGLRLIYFSYDVKMKEKGDIPEGYSVSREKKERFSLILESASTNQTSMYLCASSPDSDRRYQETQYFGPGTRLLVL.

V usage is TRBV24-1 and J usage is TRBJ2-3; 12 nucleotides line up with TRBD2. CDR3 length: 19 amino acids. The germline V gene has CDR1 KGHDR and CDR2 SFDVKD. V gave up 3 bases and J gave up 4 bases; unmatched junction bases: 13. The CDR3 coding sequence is TGTGCCACCAGTGATGGCGGACTAGCGGGATCTTCGGGTGCAGATACGCAGTATTTT. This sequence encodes CATSDGGLAGSSGADTQYF.

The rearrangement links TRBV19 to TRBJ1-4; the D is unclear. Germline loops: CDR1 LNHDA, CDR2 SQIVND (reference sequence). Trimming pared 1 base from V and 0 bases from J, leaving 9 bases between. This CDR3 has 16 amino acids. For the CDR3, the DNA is TGTGCCAGTAGTATAGTTGGGCAGTCAACTAATGAAAAACTGTTTTTT. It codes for CASSIVGQSTNEKLFF. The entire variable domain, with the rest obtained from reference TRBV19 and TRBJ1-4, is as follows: DGGITQSPKYLFRKEGQNVTLSCEQNLNHDAMYWYRQDPGQGLRLIYYSQIVNDFQKGDIAEGYSVSREKKESFPLTVTSAQKNPTAFYLCASSIVGQSTNEKLFFGSGTQLSVL.

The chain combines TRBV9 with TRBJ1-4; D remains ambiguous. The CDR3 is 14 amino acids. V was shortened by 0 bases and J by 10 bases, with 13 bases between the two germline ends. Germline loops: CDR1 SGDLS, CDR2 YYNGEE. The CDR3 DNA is TGTGCCAGCAGCGTAGCTTCGGAGGCTGCAAAACTGTTTTTT. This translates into CASSVASEAAKLFF.

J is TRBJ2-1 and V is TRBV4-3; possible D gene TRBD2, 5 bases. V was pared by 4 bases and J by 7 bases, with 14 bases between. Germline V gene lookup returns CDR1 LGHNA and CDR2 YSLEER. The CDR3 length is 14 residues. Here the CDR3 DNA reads TGCGCCAGCAGCCGGAGCGGAAGGGCGAATGAGCAGTTCTTC. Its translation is CASSRSGRANEQFF.

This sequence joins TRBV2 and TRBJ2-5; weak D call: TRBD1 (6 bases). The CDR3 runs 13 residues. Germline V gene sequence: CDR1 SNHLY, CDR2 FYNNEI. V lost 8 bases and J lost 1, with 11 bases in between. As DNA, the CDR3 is TGTGCCAGCGGATTGGACAGCCAAGAGACCCAGTACTTC. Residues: CASGLDSQETQYF.

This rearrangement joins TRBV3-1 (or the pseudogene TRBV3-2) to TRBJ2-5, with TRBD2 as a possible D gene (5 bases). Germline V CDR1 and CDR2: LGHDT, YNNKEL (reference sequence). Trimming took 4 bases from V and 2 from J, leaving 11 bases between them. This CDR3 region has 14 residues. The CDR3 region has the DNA TGTGCCAGCAGCCCCCGACTACTACAAGAGACCCAGTACTTC. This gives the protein CASSPRLLQETQYF.

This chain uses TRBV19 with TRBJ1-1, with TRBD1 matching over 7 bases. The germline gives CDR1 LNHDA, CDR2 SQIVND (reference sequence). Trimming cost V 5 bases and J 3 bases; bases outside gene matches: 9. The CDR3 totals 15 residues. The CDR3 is CASSPQTGADTEAFF. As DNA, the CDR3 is TGTGCCAGTAGTCCCCAAACAGGGGCGGACACTGAAGCTTTCTTT.

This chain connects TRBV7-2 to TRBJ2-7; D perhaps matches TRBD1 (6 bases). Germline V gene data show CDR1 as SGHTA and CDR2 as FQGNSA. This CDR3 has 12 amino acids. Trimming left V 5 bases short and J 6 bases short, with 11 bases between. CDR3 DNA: TGTGCCAGCAGCCTCACAGGGTTCGAGCAGTACTTC. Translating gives CASSLTGFEQYF.

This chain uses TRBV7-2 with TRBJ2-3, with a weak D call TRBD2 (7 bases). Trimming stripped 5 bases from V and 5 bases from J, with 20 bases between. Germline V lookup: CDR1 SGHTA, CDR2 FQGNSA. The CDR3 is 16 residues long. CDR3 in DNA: TGTGCCAGCAGCCCGGTTGAAGTGGGGGGGCGAGATACGCAGTATTTT. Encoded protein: CASSPVEVGGRDTQYF.

The chain's CDR3 is CASSLIDWRFGYTF. The CDR3 DNA reads as TGTGCCAGCAGTTTAATCGACTGGAGGTTTGGCTACACCTTC. V and J are TRBV28 and TRBJ1-2; D not resolved. The V end was cut by 2 bases, the J end by 7 bases, with 14 bases between. Germline CDR1 MDHEN, CDR2 SYDVKM. The CDR3 length is 14 residues.

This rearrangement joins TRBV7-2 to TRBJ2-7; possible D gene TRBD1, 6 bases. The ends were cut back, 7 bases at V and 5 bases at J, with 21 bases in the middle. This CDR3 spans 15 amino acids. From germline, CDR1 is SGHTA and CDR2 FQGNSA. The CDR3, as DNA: TGTGCCAGCAACATACAGGGCATTGGAGCCAACGAGCAGTACTTC. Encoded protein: CASNIQGIGANEQYF.

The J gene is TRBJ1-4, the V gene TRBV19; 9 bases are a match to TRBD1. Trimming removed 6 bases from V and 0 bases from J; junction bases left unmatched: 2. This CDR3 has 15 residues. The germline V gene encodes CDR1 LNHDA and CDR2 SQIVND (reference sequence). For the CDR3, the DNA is TGTGCCAGTAGGGGACAGGGTTCAACTAATGAAAAACTGTTTTTT. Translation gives CASRGQGSTNEKLFF.

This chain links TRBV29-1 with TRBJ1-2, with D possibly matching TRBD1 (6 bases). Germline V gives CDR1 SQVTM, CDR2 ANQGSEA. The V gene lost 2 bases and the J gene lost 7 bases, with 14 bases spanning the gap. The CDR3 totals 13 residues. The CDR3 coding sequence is TGCAGCGTTGAAAAACAGGGCCCGCTTGGCTACACCTTC. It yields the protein CSVEKQGPLGYTF.

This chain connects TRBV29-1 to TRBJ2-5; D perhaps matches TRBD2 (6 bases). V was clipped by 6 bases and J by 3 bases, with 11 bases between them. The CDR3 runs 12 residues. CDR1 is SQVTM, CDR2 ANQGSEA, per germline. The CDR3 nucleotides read TGCAGCGTCGGGGGAACAAAAGAGACCCAGTACTTC. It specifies CSVGGTKETQYF. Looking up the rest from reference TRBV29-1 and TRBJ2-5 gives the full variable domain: SAVISQKPSRDICQRGTSLTIQCQVDSQVTMMFWYRQQPGQSLTLIATANQGSEATYESGFVIDKFPISRPNLTFSTLTVSNMSPEDSSIYLCSVGGTKETQYFGPGTRLLVL.

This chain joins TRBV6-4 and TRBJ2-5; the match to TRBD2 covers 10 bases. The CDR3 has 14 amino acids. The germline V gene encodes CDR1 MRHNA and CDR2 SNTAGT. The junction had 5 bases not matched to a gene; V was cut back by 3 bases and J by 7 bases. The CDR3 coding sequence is TGTGCCAGCAGTGAGGCTAGCGGGGGTACGACCCAGTACTTC. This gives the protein CASSEASGGTTQYF.

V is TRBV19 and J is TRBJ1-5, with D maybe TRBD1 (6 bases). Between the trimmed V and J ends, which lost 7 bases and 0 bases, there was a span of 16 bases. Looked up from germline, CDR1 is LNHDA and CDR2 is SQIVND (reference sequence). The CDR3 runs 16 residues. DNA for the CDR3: TGTGCCAGTAAACCCGGGACACCATATAGCAATCAGCCCCAGCATTTT. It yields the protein CASKPGTPYSNQPQHF.